This T cell receptor beta chain derives from a study of early T cells in non-severe SARS-CoV-2 infection. Deletions cut 0 bases from V and 4 bases from J, with 20 bases between. This CDR3 contains 17 residues. Germline values: CDR1 SGHRS, CDR2 YFSETQ. This clonotype has only a few counts. TCRdb called the 5' RACE reads again in MiXCR, with one record for every CDR3 protein. This sample has tens of thousands of distinct CDR3 sequences, with 7.5% to 9.5% found just once. The TCR sequence derives from an adult who was a healthcare worker with PCR-confirmed SARS-CoV-2 infection or an uninfected control (not recorded which). The material sequenced was whole blood, taken at baseline. This chain uses TRBV5-1 with TRBJ2-7; D is undetermined. The CDR3 bases are TGCGCCAGCAGCTTGGCCCCTAAAGGCCCAAGAACATACGAGCAGTACTTC. Its protein product is CASSLAPKGPRTYEQYF. The full variable domain, completed using reference TRBV5-1 and TRBJ2-7, is KAGVTQTPRYLIKTRGQQVTLSCSPISGHRSVSWYQQTPGQGLQFLFEYFSETQRNKGNFPGRFSGRQFSNSRSEMNVSTLELGDSALYLCASSLAPKGPRTYEQYFGPGTRLTVT.